These 29 T cell receptor beta chains originate from one sample sequenced in a study of T cells in Graves' hyperthyroidism and ophthalmopathy. RNA transcripts provided the source from which TCR beta CDR3 regions were amplified. HTBI primers were used for first-round RT-PCR of the TCR CDR3. TCRdb re-called the multiplex PCR reads through MiXCR, storing one row per CDR3 protein. The repertoire consists of under 400,000 distinct CDR3 sequences, with around a sixth occurring once and the leading ten covering approximately 35%. Specimen: blood. The receptors originated from a man aged 25 to 40 with Graves' hyperthyroidism.

This clonotype was counted ten times or more. This rearrangement joins TRBV7-2 to TRBJ2-7; 10 bases map to TRBD2. Germline CDR1 is SGHTA and CDR2 is FQGNSA. The CDR3 consists of 14 residues. V lost 3 bases to trimming and J lost 6 bases; unmatched junction nucleotides: 5. The CDR3 coding sequence is TGTGCCAGCAGCTTGAGCGGGAGGGCCTCCGAGCAGTACTTC. Translation: CASSLSGRASEQYF.

This clonotype occurred a few times. J is TRBJ2-2 and V is TRBV18, with 7 bases identical to TRBD1. From germline, CDR1 is KGHSH and CDR2 LQKENI. The CDR3 covers 17 residues. V was clipped by 3 bases and J by 2 bases; unmatched bases: 9. For the CDR3, the DNA is TGTGCCAGCTCACCTCAACCGGGACAGATAAACACCGGGGAGCTGTTTTTT. It specifies CASSPQPGQINTGELFF.

This clonotype was found a few times. This chain uses TRBV7-9 with TRBJ1-6; D gene ambiguous. The CDR3 is made up of 13 amino acids. V was clipped by 3 bases and J by 4 bases, with 4 bases between them. The V gene's germline CDR1 is SEHNR and CDR2 FQNEAQ (reference sequence). CDR3 nucleotide sequence: TGTGCCAGCAGCTTCGATTATAATTCACCCCTCCACTTT. Its protein product is CASSFDYNSPLHF.

This clonotype showed up just a few times. This rearrangement joins TRBV7-9 to TRBJ1-6; D is unclear. Trimming removed 5 bases from V and 0 bases from J, with 14 bases in between. There are 17 residues in the CDR3. Germline assignment: CDR1 SEHNR and CDR2 FQNEAQ (reference sequence). CDR3 in amino acids: CASSSHFRSSYNSPLHF. The CDR3 DNA is TGTGCCAGCAGCAGCCATTTTAGGAGCTCCTATAATTCACCCCTCCACTTT.

This clonotype was counted a few times. This chain joins TRBV9 and TRBJ1-1, with D tentatively TRBD1 (5 bases). CDR3 size: 16 residues. CDR1 is SGDLS and CDR2 is YYNGEE in the germline V gene. V was cut by 6 bases and J by 5 bases, with 23 bases left in between. The CDR3 coding sequence is TGTGCCAGCAAAGCAAAGGGGCTTCTTAAGTTGACTGAAGCTTTCTTT. Amino acid sequence: CASKAKGLLKLTEAFF.

This clonotype was counted at least ten times. The CDR3 DNA reads as TGTGCCTCCAGGCCAATACCAAGAAGCACAGATACGCAGTATTTT. This codes for CASRPIPRSTDTQYF. This chain links TRBV11-2 with TRBJ2-3; no clear D. Trimming removed 11 bases from V and 0 bases from J, with 18 bases in between. Per germline, CDR1 SGHAT and CDR2 FQNNGV. The CDR3 is 15 amino acids.

This clonotype was recorded a few times. A read error may explain this, as a much larger clone is one base away. This sequence joins TRBV28 and TRBJ1-1; D is possibly TRBD1 (5 bases). Trimming took off 5 bases at V and 3 bases at J, with 13 bases between the two ends. CDR3 length equals 14 residues. Germline V CDR1 and CDR2: MDHEN, SYDVKM. The CDR3 bases are TGTGCCAGCAGTCCTACCAGGGCGGACACTGAAGCTTTCTTT. It is translated as CASSPTRADTEAFF.

Worth noting for this clonotype: Just one base apart from a much larger clone, this may be a read error. The J gene is TRBJ2-7, the V gene TRBV20-1; the match to TRBD2 covers 7 bases. V dropped 1 base and J dropped 4; count of bases not matched to a gene: 10. The CDR3 consists of 15 residues. The germline gives CDR1 DFQATT, CDR2 SNEGSKA (reference sequence). Written as DNA, the CDR3 is TGCAGTGCTAGAGGTGGGGCTAGCGGTATATACGAGCAGTACTTC. This codes for CSARGGASGIYEQYF.

This sequence joins TRBV3-1 and TRBJ1-3, with TRBD1 matching 8 bases. The CDR3 covers 14 residues. Trimming removed 4 bases from V and 5 bases from J; junction bases left unmatched: 4. CDR1 is LGHDT, CDR2 YNNKEL, per germline (reference sequence). The CDR3 loop reads CASSPGQGRNTIYF. CDR3 coding DNA: TGTGCCAGCAGCCCTGGACAGGGTAGAAACACCATATATTTT.

This clonotype was seen many times. The J gene is TRBJ1-1, the V gene TRBV3-1; D is unclear. The CDR3 has 11 residues. The ends were cut back, 7 bases at V and 5 bases at J, with 8 bases in the middle. Germline V CDR1 and CDR2: LGHDT, YNNKEL (reference sequence). The CDR3 protein is CASISPTEAFF. In nucleotides, the CDR3 is TGTGCCAGCATCTCGCCAACTGAAGCTTTCTTT.

This clonotype was detected many times. The rearrangement uses TRBV20-1 and TRBJ2-3; 7 positions agree with TRBD2. Losses at the gene ends were 0 bases for V and 3 bases for J; bases not matched to a gene: 9. Per germline, CDR1 DFQATT and CDR2 SNEGSKA (reference sequence). The CDR3 length is 16 residues. The CDR3 nucleotides are TGCAGTGCTAGAGATGGGGGGGTTCGGAGGACAGATACGCAGTATTTT. Its translation: CSARDGGVRRTDTQYF.

This rearrangement joins TRBV15 to TRBJ2-4; TRBD1 matches 7 bases. The length of the CDR3 is 13 residues. V shed 4 bases and J 10 bases; nucleotides not matched to a gene: 7. CDR1 LNHNV and CDR2 YYDKDF come from the germline V gene (reference sequence). The chain's CDR3 is CATSTRGGGIQYF. DNA for the CDR3: TGTGCCACCAGCACCCGAGGGGGCGGGATTCAGTACTTC.

This clonotype was seen a handful of times. The rearrangement links TRBV5-1 to TRBJ2-2; D is unclear. V was pared by 3 bases and J by 1 base, with 19 bases between. The CDR3 extends over 18 amino acids. Germline V gene data show CDR1 as SGHRS and CDR2 as YFSETQ. CDR3 sequence: CASSWTPNGDKNTGELFF. For the CDR3, the DNA is TGCGCCAGCAGCTGGACGCCTAATGGCGATAAGAACACCGGGGAGCTGTTTTTT.

The rearrangement uses TRBV12-3 or TRBV12-4 and TRBJ2-7; 8 positions match TRBD2. The CDR3 has 14 residues. Unmatched junction bases numbered 10, after V lost 5 bases and J lost 7 bases. Written as DNA, the CDR3 is TGTGCCAGCAGTACCGGACTAGCCCGGGGTGAGCAGTACTTC. Its protein product is CASSTGLARGEQYF.

The chain employs TRBV27 and TRBJ2-1, with 12 bases identical to TRBD2. The junction had 9 bases not matched to a gene; V was cut back by 7 bases and J by 8 bases. This CDR3 contains 15 residues. The germline V gene encodes CDR1 MNHEY and CDR2 SMNVEV (reference sequence). DNA for the CDR3: TGTGCCAGCAATTCCATGCCTAGCGGGGGGGATGAGCAGTTCTTC. It is translated as CASNSMPSGGDEQFF.

This chain joins TRBV7-9 and TRBJ1-1, with a weak D call TRBD1 (5 bases). Trimming removed 5 bases at V and 6 bases at J, with 19 bases between. The germline V gene has CDR1 SEHNR and CDR2 FQNEAQ (reference sequence). The CDR3 is made up of 15 amino acids. The CDR3 here is CASSQLPGSGAEAFF. The CDR3 nucleotides read TGTGCCAGCAGCCAACTCCCAGGGTCTGGGGCTGAAGCTTTCTTT.

This clonotype was found many times. The chain links TRBV7-2 to TRBJ2-1; 10 bases are a match to TRBD2. This CDR3 is 17 amino acids long. Per germline, CDR1 SGHTA and CDR2 FQGNSA. J gave up 4 bases and V 4 bases, and 10 bases lay outside the gene matches. The CDR3 region is CASSSLRGLARYNEQFF. The CDR3 coding sequence is TGTGCCAGCAGCTCACTACGGGGACTAGCGAGATACAATGAGCAGTTCTTC.

The V call is TRBV12-3 or TRBV12-4, the J call TRBJ1-3; 8 bases line up with TRBD1. V was pared by 3 bases and J by 3 bases, with 7 bases of the junction left unmatched. The CDR3 has 16 amino acids. In nucleotides, the CDR3 is TGTGCCAGCAGTTTCATCCAGGGGGCGCTTGGAAACACCATATATTTT. Its translation is CASSFIQGALGNTIYF.

In its sample, this clonotype was seen many times. The V call is TRBV12-3 or TRBV12-4, the J call TRBJ2-3, with unresolved D. The CDR3 consists of 14 residues. Trimming stripped 5 bases from V and 6 bases from J, with 15 bases between. CDR3 sequence: CASSPLPGADTQYF. The CDR3 nucleotides are TGTGCCAGCAGTCCCCTCCCCGGTGCGGATACGCAGTATTTT.

This clonotype has a count of ten or more. The rearrangement uses TRBV3-1 and TRBJ1-2, with a weak D call TRBD1 (5 bases). Germline V gene lookup returns CDR1 LGHDT and CDR2 YNNKEL (reference sequence). This CDR3 comprises 14 residues. Trimming took 0 bases from V and 8 from J, leaving 13 bases between them. CDR3 region: CASSQDAGKPGYTF. The CDR3 DNA sequence: TGTGCCAGCAGCCAAGACGCAGGGAAGCCGGGCTACACCTTC.

This clonotype was counted ten times or more. CDR3: CASSFGQGTYGYTF. The CDR3 nucleotides read TGTGCCAGCAGTTTTGGACAGGGGACCTATGGCTACACCTTC. The J gene is TRBJ1-2, the V gene TRBV12-3 or TRBV12-4; 9 nucleotides match TRBD1. The CDR3 runs 14 residues. V shed 3 bases, J shed 4 bases, and the junction held 3 bases outside the gene matches.

This clonotype was detected many times. The CDR3 sequence is CASTLLAGFHEQFF. Written as DNA, the CDR3 is TGTGCCAGCACCCTACTAGCGGGATTTCATGAGCAGTTCTTC. This rearrangement joins TRBV3-1 to TRBJ2-1, with 10 bases aligning to TRBD2. The germline V gene encodes CDR1 LGHDT and CDR2 YNNKEL (reference sequence). With 7 bases clipped from V and 8 bases from J, the junction kept 8 bases outside the gene matches. CDR3 length equals 14 residues.

Only a few counts were recorded for this clonotype. The chain couples TRBV6-5 to TRBJ1-6; D is possibly TRBD1 (5 bases). The V end lost 2 bases, the J end lost 7 bases, and 9 bases lay between the germline ends. CDR1 and CDR2 (germline): MNHEY, SVGAGI. The CDR3 loop spans 14 amino acids. CDR3 amino acids: CASSYGAWNSPLHF. The CDR3 nucleotides read TGTGCCAGCAGTTACGGGGCGTGGAATTCACCCCTCCACTTT.

Note on this clonotype: An end of the junction does not agree with germline; a read error may underlie this. The V call is TRBV7-9, the J call TRBJ1-5; 8 bases are shared with TRBD1. This CDR3 is built from 15 residues. Germline-derived CDR1 and CDR2 are SEHNR and FQNEAQ (reference sequence). CDR3 region: CANSTDREDNQPQHF. CDR3 DNA sequence: TGTGCCAACAGCACGGACAGGGAGGACAATCAGCCCCAGCATTTT.

This clonotype was recorded many times. For the CDR3, the DNA is TGTGCCAGCAGCTCCCGGGACAGGGACCAGCCCCAGCATTTT. Amino acid sequence: CASSSRDRDQPQHF. V gene TRBV11-2 combines with J gene TRBJ1-5, with 9 bases matching TRBD1. With 4 bases clipped from V and 7 bases from J, the junction kept 5 bases outside the gene matches. Germline lookup yields CDR1 SGHAT and CDR2 FQNNGV. The CDR3 is made up of 14 amino acids.

This rearrangement joins TRBV20-1 to TRBJ2-7, with D possibly matching TRBD2 (6 bases). Germline V gene sequence: CDR1 DFQATT, CDR2 SNEGSKA (reference sequence). Between the trimmed V and J ends, which lost 1 base and 4 bases, there was a span of 17 bases. CDR3 length equals 15 residues. The CDR3 is CSARAKTGEGYEQYF. As DNA, the CDR3 is TGCAGTGCTAGAGCCAAAACGGGAGAAGGGTACGAGCAGTACTTC.

This clonotype was detected ten times or more. The chain has TRBV3-1 and TRBJ2-3; D call uncertain. CDR1 LGHDT and CDR2 YNNKEL come from the germline V gene (reference sequence). The CDR3 has 15 residues. V lost 1 base and J lost 3, with 11 bases in between. CDR3 amino acids: CASSQGPGRTDTQYF. CDR3 nucleotides: TGTGCCAGCAGCCAAGGTCCGGGTAGGACAGATACGCAGTATTTT.

This clonotype was detected ten times or more. The rearrangement links TRBV2 to TRBJ2-5, with unresolved D. The V and J ends lost 7 bases and 3 bases respectively, with 9 bases between them. This CDR3 region has 12 residues. Germline V CDR1 and CDR2: SNHLY, FYNNEI. CDR3 nucleotide sequence: TGTGCCAGCAAAAGAAACGAAGAGACCCAGTACTTC. Translation gives CASKRNEETQYF.

This clonotype came up a few times. This rearrangement joins TRBV10-3 to TRBJ1-3; TRBD1 might be the D (6 bases). This CDR3 has 14 amino acids. The germline CDR1 and CDR2 sequences are ENHRY and SYGVKD. Deletions cut 10 bases from V and 0 bases from J, with 13 bases between. CDR3 protein: CATLTTGSGNTIYF. The CDR3 region has the DNA TGTGCCACCTTAACGACAGGCTCTGGAAACACCATATATTTT.